The clone carrying this T cell receptor beta chain has only one observation. This entry belongs to a study of CD8+ T cells in alopecia areata. As the sequencing template, cDNA was produced by extracting RNA and reverse transcribing it. TCRdb keeps only in-frame clones here, not all; method: immunoSEQ multiplex PCR. The repertoire has 95,000 to 100,000 clones, about 58% of them found once; the top ten carry 15% to 18%. The V end lost 3 bases, the J end lost 6 bases, and 6 bases lay between the germline ends. Looked up from germline, CDR1 is SGHNT and CDR2 is YYREEE (reference sequence). CDR3 length: 11 amino acids. Sample treatment: oral pan-JAK inhibitor, 5-10 mg twice daily.

Specimen: CD8+ T cells sorted from blood, collected at week 4, from a patient treated with tofacitinib. The sequence was collected from a human donor with alopecia areata. The chain has TRBV5-4 and TRBJ1-1, with D unresolved. The CDR3 protein is CASSSGAEAFF. The CDR3 DNA follows: TGTGCCAGCAGCTCGGGAGCTGAAGCTTTCTTT.